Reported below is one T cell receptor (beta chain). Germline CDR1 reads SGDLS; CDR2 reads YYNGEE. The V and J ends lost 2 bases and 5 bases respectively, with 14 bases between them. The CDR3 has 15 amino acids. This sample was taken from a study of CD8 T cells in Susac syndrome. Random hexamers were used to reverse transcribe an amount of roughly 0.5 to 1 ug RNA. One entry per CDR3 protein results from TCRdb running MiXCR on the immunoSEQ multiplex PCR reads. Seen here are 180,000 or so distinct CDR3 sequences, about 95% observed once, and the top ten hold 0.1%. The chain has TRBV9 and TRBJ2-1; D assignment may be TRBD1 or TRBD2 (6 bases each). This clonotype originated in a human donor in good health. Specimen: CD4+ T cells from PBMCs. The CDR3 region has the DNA TGTGCCAGCAGCGTCGAGGGGGGAACAAACAATGAGCAGTTCTTC. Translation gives CASSVEGGTNNEQFF.